The rows below give T cell receptor beta chains drawn from one sample of a study of vaccination and CD4 T cells after COVID-19. Their target antigens are unknown. One entry per CDR3 protein results from TCRdb running MiXCR on the PCR reads. Among 1,500 to 2,000 distinct CDR3 sequences listed, 9.5% to 12% were seen once. Specimen: CD4+ T cells from blood, cultured in vitro. All receptors come from a human donor in good health. CDR3s leave out the opening cysteine and the closing phenylalanine or tryptophan.

TRBJ1-2 | TRBV7-9 | ASSPIRGHGYT
TRBJ1-1 | TRBV7-3 | ASSLQGSTEAF
TRBJ1-6 | TRBV11-3 | ASRQNGVPYNSPLH
TRBJ1-6 | TRBV4-3 | ASSQVARQTLLH
TRBJ2-2 | TRBV6-1 | ASSEVTRVGTGELF
TRBJ2-7 | TRBV12-3/TRBV12-4 | ASSFSLLESYEQY
TRBJ2-3 | TRBV2 | ASSLSGGTDTQY
TRBJ1-1 | TRBV12-5 | ASAVDREAF
TRBJ2-1 | TRBV7-2 | ASSLRGGGPHEQF
TRBJ2-1 | TRBV28 | ASRRPGTGTNEQF
TRBJ2-7 | TRBV2 | ASSPGRLSTYEQY
TRBJ2-7 | TRBV28 | ASSLTQWAGEQY
TRBJ1-6 | TRBV9 | ASSVGGGWDSPLH
TRBJ1-2 | TRBV7-2 | ASSLAADTASLSLYGYT
TRBJ2-3 | TRBV27 | ASSLKLLRGDTQY
TRBJ2-1 | TRBV30 | ARWTSGSNNEQF
TRBJ1-3 | TRBV4-3 | ASSQGWGAEGNTIY
TRBJ2-5 | TRBV9 | ASSDGTGLRETQY
TRBJ2-5 | TRBV5-1 | ASSPYLAGQETQY
TRBJ2-2 | TRBV3-1 | ASSQGEWGARSTGELF
TRBJ2-1 | TRBV5-1 | ASSSQGYNEQF
TRBJ1-6 | TRBV5-4 | ASTSGRYNSPLH
TRBJ1-2 | TRBV3-1 | ASSQDRKGTYGYT
TRBJ2-1 | TRBV11-2 | ASSSGQGIWGGNEQF
TRBJ1-5 | TRBV18 | ASSPGTGNAYSNQPQH
TRBJ2-7 | TRBV6-5 | ASSSLRQGPYYEQY
TRBJ2-1 | TRBV24-1 | ASSGSSLNEQF
TRBJ1-1 | TRBV20-1 | SAPPGGNGGRGAF
TRBJ1-6 | TRBV6-2/TRBV6-3 | ASSPGSGNSPLH
TRBJ1-1 | TRBV6-2/TRBV6-3 | ASSYRVGRGGGTEAF
TRBJ1-4 | TRBV20-1 | SAGPADRDEKLF
TRBJ2-2 | TRBV7-2 | ASSSGQVYTGELF
TRBJ1-6 | TRBV5-1 | ASSSQPGQTQPLH
TRBJ1-1 | TRBV29-1 | SVAQDGNTEAF
TRBJ1-5 | TRBV5-1 | ASSLVGSTGGNQPQH
TRBJ1-1 | TRBV4-3 | ASSQNSQGNTEAF
TRBJ2-3 | TRBV9 | ASSVSLAGADTQY
TRBJ1-1 | TRBV6-2/TRBV6-3 | ASSAYGGSNTEAF
TRBJ1-4 | TRBV7-9 | ASSPRTQKLF
TRBJ2-1 | TRBV7-3 | ASSPTYGIWDEQF
TRBJ2-5 | TRBV9 | ASSVAQGKETQY
TRBJ1-5 | TRBV23-1 | ASSTFTGADSNQPQH
TRBJ2-1 | TRBV20-1 | SARMTGPQDEQF
TRBJ2-7 | TRBV4-1 | ASSQVRRTGGYYEQY
TRBJ1-6 | TRBV20-1 | SANIRGGSPLH
TRBJ2-3 | TRBV23-1 | ASSQLTGAGHTDTQY
TRBJ1-5 | TRBV6-1 | ASRDSGQPYSNQPQH
TRBJ1-1 | TRBV5-3 | ARSPVGKVNTEAF
TRBJ2-7 | TRBV30 | AWSVGQGAGEY
TRBJ1-3 | TRBV20-1 | SAHNPQSGNTIY
TRBJ2-2 | TRBV2 | ASTGASRTGELF
TRBJ2-5 | TRBV5-4 | ASSLAGAETQY